This TCR beta chain was observed in a study of identical twins. This CDR3 comprises 11 residues. Germline V gene data show CDR1 as MDHEN and CDR2 as SYDVKM. The V end lost 7 bases, the J end lost 1 base, and 4 bases lay between the germline ends. One entry per CDR3 protein, called by TCRdb with MiXCR from the 5' RACE reads. Of around 680,000 distinct CDR3 sequences in the sample, 8.6% were seen once. This sample also appeared in a second study, on yellow fever vaccine responses in identical twins. From that report: Reportedly, the response of twins' T cells to the vaccine seemed partly convergent, partly personalized.

The sequence derives from a woman younger than 35 in good health. Sequencing used PBMCs. V and J are TRBV28 and TRBJ1-1, with D hard to call. In nucleotides, the CDR3 is TGTGCCAGCATGGGGAACACTGAAGCTTTCTTT. As protein: CASMGNTEAFF.